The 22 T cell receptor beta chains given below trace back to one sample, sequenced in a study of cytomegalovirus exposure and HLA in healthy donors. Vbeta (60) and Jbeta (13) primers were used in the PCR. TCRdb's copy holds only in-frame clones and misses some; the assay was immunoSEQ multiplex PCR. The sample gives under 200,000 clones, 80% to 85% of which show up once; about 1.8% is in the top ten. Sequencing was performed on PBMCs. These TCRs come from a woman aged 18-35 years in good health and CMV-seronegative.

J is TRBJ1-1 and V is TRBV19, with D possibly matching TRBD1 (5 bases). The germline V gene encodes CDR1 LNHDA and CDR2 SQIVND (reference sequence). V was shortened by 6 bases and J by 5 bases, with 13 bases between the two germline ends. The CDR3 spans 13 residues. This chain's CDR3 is CASSVGRATEAFF. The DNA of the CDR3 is TGTGCCAGTAGCGTGGGCAGGGCGACTGAAGCTTTCTTT.

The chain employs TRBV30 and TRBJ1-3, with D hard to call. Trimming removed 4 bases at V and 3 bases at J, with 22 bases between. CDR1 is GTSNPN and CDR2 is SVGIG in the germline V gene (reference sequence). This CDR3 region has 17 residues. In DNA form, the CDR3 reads TGTGCCTGGATTTCGCACCGGGGATTAGTGTTTGGAAACACCATATATTTT. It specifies CAWISHRGLVFGNTIYF.

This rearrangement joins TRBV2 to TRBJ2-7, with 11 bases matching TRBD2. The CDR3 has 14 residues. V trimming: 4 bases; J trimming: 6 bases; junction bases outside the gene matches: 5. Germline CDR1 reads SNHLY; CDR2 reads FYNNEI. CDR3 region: CASSVTGTSGEQYF. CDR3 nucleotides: TGTGCCAGCAGTGTAACCGGGACTAGCGGCGAGCAGTACTTC.

The CDR3 region has the DNA TGTGCCAGTAGCCGAGGACACCTCTACGAGCAGTACGTC. It codes for CASSRGHLYEQYV. The chain is built from TRBV19 and TRBJ2-7; weak D call: TRBD1 (5 bases). The V and J ends lost 6 bases and 3 bases respectively, with 12 bases between them. Germline V gene lookup returns CDR1 LNHDA and CDR2 SQIVND (reference sequence). The CDR3 consists of 13 residues.

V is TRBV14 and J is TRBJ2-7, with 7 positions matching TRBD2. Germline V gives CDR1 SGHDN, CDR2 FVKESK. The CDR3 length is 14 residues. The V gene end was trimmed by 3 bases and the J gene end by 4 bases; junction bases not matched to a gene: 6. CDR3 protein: CASSHTGRAYEQYF. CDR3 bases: TGTGCCAGCAGCCACACGGGGAGGGCTTACGAGCAGTACTTC.

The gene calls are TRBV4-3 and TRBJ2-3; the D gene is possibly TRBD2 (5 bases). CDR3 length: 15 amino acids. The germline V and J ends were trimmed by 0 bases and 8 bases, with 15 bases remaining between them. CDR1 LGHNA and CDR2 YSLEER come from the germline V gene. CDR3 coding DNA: TGCGCCAGCAGCCAAGATCTAGGGAGAGGCGGTACGCAGTATTTT. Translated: CASSQDLGRGGTQYF.

CDR3 coding DNA: TGTGCCAGCAGTTTAGACAGGGCGGGGACAGATACGCAGTATTTT. Translating it yields CASSLDRAGTDTQYF. The V gene is TRBV6-6, the J gene TRBJ2-3, with a possible D match to TRBD1 (7 bases). The V gene's germline CDR1 is MNHNY and CDR2 SVGAGI (reference sequence). CDR3 length: 15 residues. The V end lost 4 bases, the J end lost 3 bases, and 14 bases lay between the germline ends.

The CDR3 loop is CASSGNSGKAGELFF. The CDR3 coding sequence is TGCGCCAGCAGTGGAAATAGCGGGAAAGCCGGGGAGCTGTTTTTT. The gene calls are TRBV10-2 and TRBJ2-2; 8 positions match TRBD2. The V gene end was trimmed by 4 bases and the J gene end by 6 bases; junction bases not matched to a gene: 7. The CDR3 contains 15 residues. Germline CDR1 is WSHSY and CDR2 is SAAADI.

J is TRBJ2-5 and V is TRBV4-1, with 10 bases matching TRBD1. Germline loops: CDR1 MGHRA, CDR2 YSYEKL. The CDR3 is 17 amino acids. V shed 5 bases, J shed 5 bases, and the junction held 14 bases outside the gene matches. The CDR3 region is CASSSSSGTGEWETQYF. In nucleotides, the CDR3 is TGCGCCAGCAGCTCTTCCTCCGGGACAGGGGAGTGGGAGACCCAGTACTTC.

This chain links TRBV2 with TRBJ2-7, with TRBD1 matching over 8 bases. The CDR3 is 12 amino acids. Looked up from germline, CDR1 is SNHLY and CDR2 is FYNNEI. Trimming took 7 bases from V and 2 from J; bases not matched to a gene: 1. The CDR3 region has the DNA TGTGCCAGCAAGACAGGGGCCTACGAGCAGTACTTC. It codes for CASKTGAYEQYF.

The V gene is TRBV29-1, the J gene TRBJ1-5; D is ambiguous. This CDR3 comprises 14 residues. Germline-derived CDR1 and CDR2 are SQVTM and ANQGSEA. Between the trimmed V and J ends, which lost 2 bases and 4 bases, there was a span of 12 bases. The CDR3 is CSVETGHGNQPQHF. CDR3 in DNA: TGCAGCGTTGAAACGGGTCATGGGAATCAGCCCCAGCATTTT.

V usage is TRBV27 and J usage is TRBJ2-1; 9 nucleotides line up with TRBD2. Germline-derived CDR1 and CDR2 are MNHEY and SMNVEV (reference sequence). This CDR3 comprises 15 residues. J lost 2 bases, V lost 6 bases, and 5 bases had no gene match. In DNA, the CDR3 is TGTGCCAGCAGATCGACTAGCGGTACCTACAATGAGCAGTTCTTC. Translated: CASRSTSGTYNEQFF.

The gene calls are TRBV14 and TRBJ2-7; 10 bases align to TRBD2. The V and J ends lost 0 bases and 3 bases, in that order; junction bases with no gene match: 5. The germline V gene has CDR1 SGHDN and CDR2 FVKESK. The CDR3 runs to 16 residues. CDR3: CASSQDHSGRGYEQYF. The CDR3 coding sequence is TGTGCCAGCAGCCAAGATCACAGCGGGAGGGGCTACGAGCAGTACTTC.

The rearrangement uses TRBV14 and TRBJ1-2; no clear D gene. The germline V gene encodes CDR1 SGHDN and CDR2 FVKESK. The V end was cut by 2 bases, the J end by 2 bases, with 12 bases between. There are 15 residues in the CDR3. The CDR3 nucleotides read TGTGCCAGCAGCCAACGACGAGGGATGAACTATGGCTACACCTTC. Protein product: CASSQRRGMNYGYTF.

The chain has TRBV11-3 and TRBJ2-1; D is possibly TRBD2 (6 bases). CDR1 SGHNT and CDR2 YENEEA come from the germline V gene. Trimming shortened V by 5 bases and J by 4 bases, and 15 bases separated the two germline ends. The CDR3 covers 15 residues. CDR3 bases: TGTGCCAGCAGCGTCCAGGGAGGACTGTACAATGAGCAGTTCTTC. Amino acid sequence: CASSVQGGLYNEQFF.

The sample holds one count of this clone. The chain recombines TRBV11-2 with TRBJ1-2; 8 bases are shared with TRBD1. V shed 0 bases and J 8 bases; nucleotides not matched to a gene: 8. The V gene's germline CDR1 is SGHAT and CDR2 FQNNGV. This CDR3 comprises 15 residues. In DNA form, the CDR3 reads TGTGCCAGCAGCTTAGACCCAGGGGGCCGTAGAGGCTACACCTTC. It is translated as CASSLDPGGRRGYTF.

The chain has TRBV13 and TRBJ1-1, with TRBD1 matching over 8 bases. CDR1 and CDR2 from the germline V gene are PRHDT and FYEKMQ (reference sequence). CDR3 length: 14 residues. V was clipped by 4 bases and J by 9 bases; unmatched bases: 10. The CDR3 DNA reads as TGTGCCAGCAGCTCCGGGACAGGCATACGAAAAGCTTTCTTT. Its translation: CASSSGTGIRKAFF.

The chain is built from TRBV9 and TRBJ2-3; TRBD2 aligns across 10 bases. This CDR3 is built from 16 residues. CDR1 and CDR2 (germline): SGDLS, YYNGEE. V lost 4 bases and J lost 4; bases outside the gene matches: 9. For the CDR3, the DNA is TGTGCCAGCAGCCCTTCAGCGGGAGGGAGCGCAGATACGCAGTATTTT. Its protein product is CASSPSAGGSADTQYF.

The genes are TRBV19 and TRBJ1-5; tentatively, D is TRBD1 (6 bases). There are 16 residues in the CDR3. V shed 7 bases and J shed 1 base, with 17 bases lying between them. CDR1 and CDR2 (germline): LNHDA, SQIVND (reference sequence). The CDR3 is CASTGEYGNSNQPQHF. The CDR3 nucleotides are TGTGCCAGTACAGGGGAATATGGGAACAGCAATCAGCCCCAGCATTTT.

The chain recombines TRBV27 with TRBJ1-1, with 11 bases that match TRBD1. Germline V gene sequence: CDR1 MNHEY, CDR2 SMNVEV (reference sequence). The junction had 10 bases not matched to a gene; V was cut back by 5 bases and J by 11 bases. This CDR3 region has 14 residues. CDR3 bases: TGTGCCAGCAGTCCCCCCGGACAGGGGGCGGATGCTTTCTTT. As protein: CASSPPGQGADAFF.

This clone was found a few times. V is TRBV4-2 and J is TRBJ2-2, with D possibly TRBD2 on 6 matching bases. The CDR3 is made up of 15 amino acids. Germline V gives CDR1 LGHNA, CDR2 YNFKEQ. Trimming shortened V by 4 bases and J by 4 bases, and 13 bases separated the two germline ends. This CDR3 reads CASSRGGTPTGELFF. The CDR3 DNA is TGTGCCAGCAGCCGGGGCGGGACCCCCACCGGGGAGCTGTTTTTT.

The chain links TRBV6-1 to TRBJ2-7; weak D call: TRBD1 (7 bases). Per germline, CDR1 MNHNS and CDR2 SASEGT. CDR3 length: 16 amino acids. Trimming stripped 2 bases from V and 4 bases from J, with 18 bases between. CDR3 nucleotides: TGTGCCAGCAGTGAAATTGGCGGGACAGCCACGTACGAGCAGTACTTC. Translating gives CASSEIGGTATYEQYF.